This TCR beta chain is drawn from a study of a mutant IDH1 vaccine in newly diagnosed glioma. For the study at large: Of treated patients, around 60% were men and roughly 40% women, averaging 40.4 years. Findings and caveats of the study: Seemingly, top peripheral T cell clonotype changes bore no relation to pseudoprogression. Induction of immune responses by the vaccine occurred in just under 95% of patients.

Comments on this clone: Its antigen is not known.

The time point here: baseline, week 1 (first vaccination visit). Treatment indicated: pre-vaccination baseline after standard-of-care therapy. Donors had new IDH1-mutant astrocytomas of WHO grade 3 or 4 (ATRX-lost). TCRdb's table, derived via immunoSEQ multiplex PCR, lists solely in-frame clones and lacks some. The data hold 60,000 to 85,000 clones, with 79% observed a single time. V was clipped by 7 bases and J by 8 bases; unmatched bases: 10. Germline CDR1 reads MNHEY; CDR2 reads SVGAGI. There are 14 residues in the CDR3. The genes are TRBV6-5 and TRBJ1-4, with 7 bases fitting TRBD1. The sample here was PBMCs, taken from a glioma patient treated with radiotherapy, temozolomide or both. The receptor was isolated from a man aged 50 or older with glioma. This CDR3 reads CASNPTGQEEKLFF. The CDR3 nucleotides read TGTGCCAGCAACCCGACAGGGCAGGAAGAAAAACTGTTTTTT.